These T cell receptor beta chains were read from a single sample in a study of T cells expressing NK-cell markers. After re-calling the 5' RACE reads, TCRdb lists one entry per CDR3 protein, DNA absent. The sample spans roughly 300,000 distinct CDR3 sequences; the ten largest clones claim around 4.3%. What was sequenced was blood T cells: a sorted CD56 or NKG2C T cell subset, CD4+ or CD8+ T cells, or bulk PBMC T cells (not recorded which). All receptors come from a woman between 18 and 70 years old in good health. The CDR3 runs from the conserved cysteine through the conserved F or W. Each record gives: CDR3 protein, J gene, V gene.

CDR3 protein: CASSLPDRGNYEQYF
J gene: TRBJ2-7
V gene: TRBV7-3

CDR3 protein: CAISGLEHTGELFF
J gene: TRBJ2-2
V gene: TRBV10-3

CDR3 protein: CASSKPRDSNEQYF
J gene: TRBJ2-7
V gene: TRBV11-2

CDR3 protein: CASGLVLAGLSYNEQFF
J gene: TRBJ2-1
V gene: TRBV12-5

CDR3 protein: CSARDWAVNYGYTF
J gene: TRBJ1-2
V gene: TRBV20-1

CDR3 protein: CASSWAGGPTYEQFF
J gene: TRBJ2-1
V gene: TRBV12-3/TRBV12-4

CDR3 protein: CASVGQASNTGELFF
J gene: TRBJ2-2
V gene: TRBV6-2/TRBV6-3

CDR3 protein: CASSPGGQGRAYTF
J gene: TRBJ1-2
V gene: TRBV12-3/TRBV12-4

CDR3 protein: CSAPGRVDTQYF
J gene: TRBJ2-3
V gene: TRBV20-1

CDR3 protein: CASSLNSPLHF
J gene: TRBJ1-6
V gene: TRBV7-2